Listed below are T cell receptor beta chains from one sample, sequenced in a study of T-cell reconstitution after alpha-beta-depleted transplantation in children. TCRdb independently ran MiXCR on the PCR reads; one entry per CDR3 protein. The sample has 70,000 to 100,000 distinct CDR3 sequences, 9% to 15% seen once. The sequences come from PBMCs from the stem cell graft donor, collected from the stem cell graft. Every receptor here comes from a human donor who donated a stem cell graft to a child with inherited bone marrow failure. Each CDR3 is given with its conserved first and last residue. A D gene is named only where the DNA matches it firmly.

D gene: -; V gene: TRBV25-1; CDR3 protein: CASSEYLEQFF
D gene: TRBD2; V gene: TRBV18; CDR3 protein: CASSPISGISYNEQFF
D gene: -; V gene: TRBV7-6; CDR3 protein: CASSKRIYEQYF
D gene: -; V gene: TRBV24-1; CDR3 protein: CATSAPDRVNTGELFF
D gene: TRBD2; V gene: TRBV29-1; CDR3 protein: CSVSGSYNEQFF
D gene: -; V gene: TRBV20-1; CDR3 protein: CSARSGSAVTYGNTIYF
D gene: -; V gene: TRBV7-9; CDR3 protein: CASSPTGVAGANVLTF
D gene: TRBD1; V gene: TRBV7-9; CDR3 protein: CASSSDRAPEAFF
D gene: TRBD2; V gene: TRBV7-3; CDR3 protein: CASSPSGGSSYNEQFF
D gene: -; V gene: TRBV6-5; CDR3 protein: CASRLSRGRTDTQYF
D gene: -; V gene: TRBV11-1; CDR3 protein: CASSYTGPTEAFF